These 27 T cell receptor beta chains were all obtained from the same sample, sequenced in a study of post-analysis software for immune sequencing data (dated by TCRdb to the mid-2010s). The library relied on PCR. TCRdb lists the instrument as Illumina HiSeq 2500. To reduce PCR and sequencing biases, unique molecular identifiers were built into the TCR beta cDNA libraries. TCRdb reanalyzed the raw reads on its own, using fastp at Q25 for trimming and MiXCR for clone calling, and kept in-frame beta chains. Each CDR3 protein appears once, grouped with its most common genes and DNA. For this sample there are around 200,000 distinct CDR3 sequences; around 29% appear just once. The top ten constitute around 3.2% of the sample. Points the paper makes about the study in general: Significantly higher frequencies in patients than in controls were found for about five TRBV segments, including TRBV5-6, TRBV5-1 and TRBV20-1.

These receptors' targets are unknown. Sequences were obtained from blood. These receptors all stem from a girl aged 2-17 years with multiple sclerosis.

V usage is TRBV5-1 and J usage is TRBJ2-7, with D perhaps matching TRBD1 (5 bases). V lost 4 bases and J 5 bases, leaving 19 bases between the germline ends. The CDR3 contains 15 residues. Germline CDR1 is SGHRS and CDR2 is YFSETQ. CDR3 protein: CASSPSMGRNNEQYF. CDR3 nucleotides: TGCGCCAGCAGCCCCTCCATGGGGCGTAATAACGAGCAGTACTTC.

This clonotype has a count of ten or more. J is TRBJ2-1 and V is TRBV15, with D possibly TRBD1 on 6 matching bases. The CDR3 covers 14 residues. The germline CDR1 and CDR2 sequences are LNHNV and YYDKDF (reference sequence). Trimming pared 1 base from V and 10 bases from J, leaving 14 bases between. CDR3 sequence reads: CATSRGGTTKEQFF. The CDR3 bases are TGTGCCACCAGCAGAGGGGGGACAACAAAAGAGCAGTTCTTC.

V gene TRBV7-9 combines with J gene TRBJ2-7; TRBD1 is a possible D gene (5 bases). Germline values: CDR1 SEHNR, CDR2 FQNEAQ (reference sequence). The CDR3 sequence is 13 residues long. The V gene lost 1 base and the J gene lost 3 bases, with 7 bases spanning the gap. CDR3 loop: CASSLEQVYEQYF. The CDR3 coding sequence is TGTGCCAGCAGCTTAGAACAGGTCTACGAGCAGTACTTC.

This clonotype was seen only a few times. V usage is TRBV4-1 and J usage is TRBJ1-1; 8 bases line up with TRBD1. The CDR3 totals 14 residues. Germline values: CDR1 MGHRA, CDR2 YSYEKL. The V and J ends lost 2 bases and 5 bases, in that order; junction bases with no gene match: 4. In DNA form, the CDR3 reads TGCGCCAGCAGCCAACAGGGGGCTCGAACTGAAGCTTTCTTT. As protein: CASSQQGARTEAFF.

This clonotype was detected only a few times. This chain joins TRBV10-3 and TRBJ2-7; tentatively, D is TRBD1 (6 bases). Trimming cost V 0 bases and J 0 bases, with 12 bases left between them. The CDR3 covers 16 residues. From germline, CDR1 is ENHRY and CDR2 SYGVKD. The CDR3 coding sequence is TGTGCCATCAGTGAGTCCAACCGGGACACCTCCTACGAGCAGTACTTC. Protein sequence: CAISESNRDTSYEQYF.

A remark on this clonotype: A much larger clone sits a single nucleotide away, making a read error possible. CDR3 DNA: TGTGCCAGCCAGAAAATTAGCGGGAGGGCCGACGAGCAGTACTTC. Its translation is CASQKISGRADEQYF. This chain connects TRBV7-9 to TRBJ2-7; 11 bases align to TRBD2. The germline gives CDR1 SEHNR, CDR2 FQNEAQ (reference sequence). The length of the CDR3 is 15 residues. J lost 5 bases, V lost 8 bases, and 11 bases had no gene match.

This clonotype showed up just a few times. The CDR3 region is CASSPLPGTDTQYF. In nucleotides, the CDR3 is TGTGCCAGCTCACCACTGCCCGGCACAGATACGCAGTATTTT. The V gene is TRBV18, the J gene TRBJ2-3; no reliable D call. The V gene lost 1 base and the J gene lost 1 base, with 6 bases spanning the gap. CDR1 and CDR2 (germline): KGHSH, LQKENI. This CDR3 region has 14 residues.

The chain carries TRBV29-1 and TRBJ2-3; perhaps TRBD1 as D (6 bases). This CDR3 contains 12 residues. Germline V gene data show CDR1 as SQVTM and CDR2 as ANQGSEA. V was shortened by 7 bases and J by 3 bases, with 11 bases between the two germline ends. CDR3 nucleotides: TGCAGCGCCAAGACAGGAACAGATACGCAGTATTTT. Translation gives CSAKTGTDTQYF.

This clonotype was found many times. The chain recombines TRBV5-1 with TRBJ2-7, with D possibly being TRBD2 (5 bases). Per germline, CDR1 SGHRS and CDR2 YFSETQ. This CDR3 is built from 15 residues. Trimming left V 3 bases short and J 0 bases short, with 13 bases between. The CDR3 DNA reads TGCGCCAGCAGCTACCAGACGGGGAGCTCCTACGAGCAGTACTTC. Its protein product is CASSYQTGSSYEQYF.

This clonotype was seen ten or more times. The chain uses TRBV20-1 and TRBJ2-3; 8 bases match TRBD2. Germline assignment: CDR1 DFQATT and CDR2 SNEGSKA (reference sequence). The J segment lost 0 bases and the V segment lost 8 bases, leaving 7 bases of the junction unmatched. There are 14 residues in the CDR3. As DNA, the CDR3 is TGCAGTCCGACGGGGGGGGCAAGCACAGATACGCAGTATTTT. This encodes CSPTGGASTDTQYF.

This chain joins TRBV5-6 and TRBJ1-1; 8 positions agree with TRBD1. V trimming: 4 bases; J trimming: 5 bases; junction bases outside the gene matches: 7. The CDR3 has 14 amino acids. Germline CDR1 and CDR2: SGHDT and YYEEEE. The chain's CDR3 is CASSRQGRGTEAFF. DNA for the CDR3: TGTGCCAGCAGCAGACAGGGGCGTGGGACTGAAGCTTTCTTT.

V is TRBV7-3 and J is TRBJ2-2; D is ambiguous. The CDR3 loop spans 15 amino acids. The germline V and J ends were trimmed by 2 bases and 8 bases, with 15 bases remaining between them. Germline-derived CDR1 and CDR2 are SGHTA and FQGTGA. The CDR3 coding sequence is TGTGCCAGCAGCTTAGGAGTCGGCGGAGCGGGGGAGCTGTTTTTT. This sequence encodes CASSLGVGGAGELFF.

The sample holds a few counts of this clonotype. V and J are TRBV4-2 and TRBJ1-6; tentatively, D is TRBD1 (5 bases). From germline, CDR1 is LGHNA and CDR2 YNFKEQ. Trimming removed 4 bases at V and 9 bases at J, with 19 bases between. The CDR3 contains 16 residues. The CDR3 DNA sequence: TGTGCCAGCAGCCGAGAAGGCACTAGGGGTTCTTCACCCCTCCACTTT. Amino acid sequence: CASSREGTRGSSPLHF.

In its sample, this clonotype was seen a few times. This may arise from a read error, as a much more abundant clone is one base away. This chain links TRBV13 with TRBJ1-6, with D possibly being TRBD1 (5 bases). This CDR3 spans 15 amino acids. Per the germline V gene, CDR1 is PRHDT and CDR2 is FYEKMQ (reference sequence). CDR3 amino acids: CASSSDFQGGSPPHF. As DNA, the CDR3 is TGTGCCAGCAGCAGTGACTTTCAGGGAGGGTCACCCCCCCACTTT.

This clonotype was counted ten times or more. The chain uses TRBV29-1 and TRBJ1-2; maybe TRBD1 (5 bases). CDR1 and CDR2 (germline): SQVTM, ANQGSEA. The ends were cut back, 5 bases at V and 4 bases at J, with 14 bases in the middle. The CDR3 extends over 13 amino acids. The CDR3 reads CSVLVGGGYGYTF. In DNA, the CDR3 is TGCAGCGTTCTTGTCGGGGGGGGCTATGGCTACACCTTC.

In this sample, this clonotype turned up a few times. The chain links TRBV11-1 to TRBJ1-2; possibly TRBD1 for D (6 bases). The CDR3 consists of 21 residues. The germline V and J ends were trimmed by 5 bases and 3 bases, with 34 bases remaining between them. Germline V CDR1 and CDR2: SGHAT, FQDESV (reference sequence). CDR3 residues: CASSPDPGRPWTEHSYYGYTF. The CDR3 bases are TGTGCCAGCAGCCCCGACCCGGGTAGACCATGGACAGAGCACTCCTACTATGGCTACACCTTC.

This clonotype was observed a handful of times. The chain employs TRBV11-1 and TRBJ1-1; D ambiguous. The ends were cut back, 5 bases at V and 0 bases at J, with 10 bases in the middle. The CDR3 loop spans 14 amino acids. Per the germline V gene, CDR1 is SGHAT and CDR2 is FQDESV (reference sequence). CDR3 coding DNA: TGTGCCAGCAGCGCCAGAGTTTTGAACACTGAAGCTTTCTTT. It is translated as CASSARVLNTEAFF.

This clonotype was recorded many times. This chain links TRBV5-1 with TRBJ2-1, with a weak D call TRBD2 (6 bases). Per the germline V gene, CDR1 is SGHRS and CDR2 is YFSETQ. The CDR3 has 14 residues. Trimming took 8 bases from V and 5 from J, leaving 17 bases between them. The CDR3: CASGDLGGNNEQFF. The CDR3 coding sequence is TGCGCCAGTGGGGACCTAGGAGGGAACAATGAGCAGTTCTTC.

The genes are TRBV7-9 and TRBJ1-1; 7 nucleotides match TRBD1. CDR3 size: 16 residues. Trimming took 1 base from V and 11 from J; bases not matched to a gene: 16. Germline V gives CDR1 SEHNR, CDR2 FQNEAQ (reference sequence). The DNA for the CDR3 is TGTGCCAGCAGCTTAGGGACCGGGACAGAGGGCTTGAGCGCTTTCTTT. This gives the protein CASSLGTGTEGLSAFF.

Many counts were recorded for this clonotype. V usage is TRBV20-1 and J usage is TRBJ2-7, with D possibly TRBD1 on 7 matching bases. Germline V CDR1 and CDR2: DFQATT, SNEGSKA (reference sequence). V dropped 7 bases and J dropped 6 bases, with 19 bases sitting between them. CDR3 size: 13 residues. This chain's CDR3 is CSVKPGGSIEQYF. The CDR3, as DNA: TGCAGTGTTAAGCCAGGGGGGTCTATCGAGCAGTACTTC.

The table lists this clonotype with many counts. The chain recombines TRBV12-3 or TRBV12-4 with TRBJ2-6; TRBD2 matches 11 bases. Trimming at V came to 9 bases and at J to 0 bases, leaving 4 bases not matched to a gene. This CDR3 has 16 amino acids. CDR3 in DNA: TGTGCCAGTCGACTAGCGGGAAGCTCTGGGGCCAACGTCCTGACTTTC. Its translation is CASRLAGSSGANVLTF.

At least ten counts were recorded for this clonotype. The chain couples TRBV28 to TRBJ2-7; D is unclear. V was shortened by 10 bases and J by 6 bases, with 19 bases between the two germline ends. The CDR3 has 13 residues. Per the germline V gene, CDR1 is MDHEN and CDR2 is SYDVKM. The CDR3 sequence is CATRPTPSTEQYF. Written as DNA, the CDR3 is TGTGCCACCCGTCCGACCCCTTCTACCGAGCAGTACTTC. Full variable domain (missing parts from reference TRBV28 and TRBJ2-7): DVKVTQSSRYLVKRTGEKVFLECVQDMDHENMFWYRQDPGLGLRLIYFSYDVKMKEKGDIPEGYSVSREKKERFSLILESASTNQTSMYLCATRPTPSTEQYFGPGTRLTVT.

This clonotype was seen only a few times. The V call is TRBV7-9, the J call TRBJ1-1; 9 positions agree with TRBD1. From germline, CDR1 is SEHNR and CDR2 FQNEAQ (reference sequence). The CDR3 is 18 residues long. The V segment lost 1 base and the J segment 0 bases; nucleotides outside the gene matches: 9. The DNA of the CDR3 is TGTGCCAGCAGCTTAGGACACGTGACAGGGGGACTGAACACTGAAGCTTTCTTT. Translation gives CASSLGHVTGGLNTEAFF.

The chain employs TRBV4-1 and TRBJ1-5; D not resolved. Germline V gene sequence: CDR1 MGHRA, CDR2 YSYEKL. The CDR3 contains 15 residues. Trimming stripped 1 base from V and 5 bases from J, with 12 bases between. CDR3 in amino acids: CASSQVPDGYQPQHF. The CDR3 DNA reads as TGCGCCAGCAGCCAAGTCCCTGACGGGTATCAGCCCCAGCATTTT.

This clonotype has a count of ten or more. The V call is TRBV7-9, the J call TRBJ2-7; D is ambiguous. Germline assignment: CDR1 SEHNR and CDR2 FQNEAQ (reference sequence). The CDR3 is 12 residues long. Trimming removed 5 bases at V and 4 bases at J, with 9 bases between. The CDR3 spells CASSELGYEQYF. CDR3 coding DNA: TGTGCCAGCAGCGAACTTGGTTACGAGCAGTACTTC.

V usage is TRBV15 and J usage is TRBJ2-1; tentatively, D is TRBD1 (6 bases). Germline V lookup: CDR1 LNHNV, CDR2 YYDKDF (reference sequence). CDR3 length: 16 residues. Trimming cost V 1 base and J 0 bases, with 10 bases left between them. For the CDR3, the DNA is TGTGCCACCAGCAGAGGGGGGCCCGGCTCCTACAATGAGCAGTTCTTC. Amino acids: CATSRGGPGSYNEQFF.

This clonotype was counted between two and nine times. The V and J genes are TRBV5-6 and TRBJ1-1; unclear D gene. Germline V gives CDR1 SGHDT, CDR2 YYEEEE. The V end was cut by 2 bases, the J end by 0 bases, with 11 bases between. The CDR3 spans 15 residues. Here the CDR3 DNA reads TGTGCCAGCAGCTTCTCGGGAGGGCTGAACACTGAAGCTTTCTTT. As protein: CASSFSGGLNTEAFF.